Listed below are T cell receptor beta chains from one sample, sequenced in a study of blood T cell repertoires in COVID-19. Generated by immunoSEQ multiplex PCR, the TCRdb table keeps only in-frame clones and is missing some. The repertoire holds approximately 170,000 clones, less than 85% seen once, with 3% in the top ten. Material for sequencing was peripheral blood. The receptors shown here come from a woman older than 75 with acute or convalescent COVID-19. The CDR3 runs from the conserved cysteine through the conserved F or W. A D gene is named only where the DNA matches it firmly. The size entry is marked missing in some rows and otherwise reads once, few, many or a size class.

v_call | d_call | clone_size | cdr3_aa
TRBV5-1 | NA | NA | CASKDQGGQETQYF
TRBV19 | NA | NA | CASSRGQTVFYGYTF
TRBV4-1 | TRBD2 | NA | CASSQVGAGVRGEQFF
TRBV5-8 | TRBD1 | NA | CASSVGQGAQPQHF
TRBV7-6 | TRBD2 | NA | CASSLGQAGGYNEQFF
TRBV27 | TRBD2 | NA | CASRVGAGGSYNEQFF
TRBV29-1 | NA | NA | CSVGGGVSSYEQYF
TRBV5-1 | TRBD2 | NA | CASRLTSGNYEQYF
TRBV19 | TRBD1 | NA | CASSIRGQSQETQYF
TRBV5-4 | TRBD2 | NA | CASSRSGLAGGDTQYF
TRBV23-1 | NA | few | CASSGGPSSGNTIYF
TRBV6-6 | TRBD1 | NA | CASRLRGPGGNTIYF
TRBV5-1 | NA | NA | CASSPPGTGETQYF
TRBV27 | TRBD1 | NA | CASSLSGGQGKFF
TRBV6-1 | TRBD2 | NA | CASSERGGSAYNEQFF
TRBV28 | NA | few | CASSGGTANYGYTF
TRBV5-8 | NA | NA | CASSLVSGGYTF
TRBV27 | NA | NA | CASSLIAQSVNTGELFF
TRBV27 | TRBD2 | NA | CASIPLSGRATYNEQFF
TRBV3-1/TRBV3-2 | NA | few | CASSLTPGVQDEQYF
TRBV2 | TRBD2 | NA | CASRGEFREQFF
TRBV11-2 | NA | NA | CASSLDTANTGELFF
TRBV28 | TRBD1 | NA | CASSDGTDYNEQFF
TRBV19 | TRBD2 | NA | CASSRIPGRAGETQYF
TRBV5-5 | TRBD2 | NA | CASSLGTSGSTDTQYF
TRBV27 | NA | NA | CASSLWQGQSDTQYF
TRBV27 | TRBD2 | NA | CASSLYVPAGGSYEQYF
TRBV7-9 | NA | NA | CASSYFGQIYNSPLHF
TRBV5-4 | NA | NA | CASSQTGNEKLFF
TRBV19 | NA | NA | CASGRDTRYGYTF
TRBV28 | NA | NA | CASSLDIAGAGELFF
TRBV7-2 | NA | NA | CASSSGLATEAFF
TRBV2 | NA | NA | CASSEIRSFYNEQFF
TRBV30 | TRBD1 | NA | CAWWGQGVTDTQYF
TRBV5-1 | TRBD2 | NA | CASSAGTSGFQETQYF
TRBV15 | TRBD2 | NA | CATSSGQTSGSIGETQYF
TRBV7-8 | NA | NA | CASSFSREETQYF
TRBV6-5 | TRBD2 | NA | CASSSPLAGIQETQYF
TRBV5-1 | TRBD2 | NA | CASSTPSAGTGTSLEQYF
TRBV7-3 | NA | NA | CASSLIATGELFF
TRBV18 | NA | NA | CASSPAVHNEQFF
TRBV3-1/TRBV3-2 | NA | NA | CASSQQVLTDTQYF
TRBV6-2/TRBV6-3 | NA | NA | CASSPSLGGLGSEKLFF
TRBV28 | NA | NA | CASSLTPDTLYGYTF
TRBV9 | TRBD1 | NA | CASSVVPTGVGNYGYTF
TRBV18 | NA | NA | CASSPNFSGGRSGQPQHF
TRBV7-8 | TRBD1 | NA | CASSTGQGRNTGELFF
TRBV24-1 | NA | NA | CATMGGELSYNEQFF